In its sample, the clone carrying this T cell receptor (beta chain) was seen many times. TCRdb re-analysed the 5' RACE reads in MiXCR, keeping a single row per CDR3 protein. The data show hundreds of thousands of distinct CDR3 sequences, about 7.5% seen once. This record belongs to a study of identical twins. From germline, CDR1 is SGHTA and CDR2 FQGNSA. This CDR3 has 17 amino acids. Between the trimmed V and J ends, which lost 1 base and 0 bases, there was a span of 15 bases. Separately, the same data were catalogued under a study of yellow fever vaccine responses in identical twins.

This sequence joins TRBV7-2 and TRBJ1-2, with D possibly matching TRBD1 (5 bases). Sequenced input: memory (CD45RO+) T cells sorted from blood. The sequence was obtained from a woman aged 18-29 years in good health. In nucleotides, the CDR3 is TGTGCCAGCAGCTTAGGCACTATTACAGGAACTAACTATGGCTACACCTTC. As protein: CASSLGTITGTNYGYTF.